Included here is one TCR beta chain sequence, with context. Its specificity is unknown. The time point here: persistent/refractory GD, antithyroid drugs over 5 years with positive TRAb. Following extraction of RNA from PBMCs, that RNA was used to make the TCR library. An endocrinology department located in Xi'an, China, was where the patients came from. Building of the TCR beta libraries involved iRepertoire HTBI primers and Arm-PCR of CDR3 regions. TCRdb itself ran the multiplex PCR reads through MiXCR, one entry per CDR3 protein. The profile shows about 660,000 distinct CDR3 sequences, 30% of them singletons. The record originates from a study of regulatory T cells in long-lasting Graves disease. Study-wide results and limits: Accuracy may have suffered from the small sample size. TCR diversity was lower in persistent Graves' patients than in newly diagnosed ones.

The source was peripheral blood mononuclear cells (PBMCs), collected when the disease was refractory, from a patient treated with antithyroid drugs. The source of this sequence is a female donor with Graves disease.

The CDR3 region has the DNA TGTGCCAGCAGCTTAGATCCTAGCGCCTACGAGCAGTACTTC. It codes for CASSLDPSAYEQYF. The rearrangement links TRBV7-9 to TRBJ2-7, with D possibly being TRBD2 (6 bases). The CDR3 loop spans 14 amino acids. Trimming cost V 1 base and J 2 bases, with 9 bases left between them. Germline CDR1 and CDR2: SEHNR and FQNEAQ (reference sequence).